The 17 T cell receptor beta chains below were found in one sample sequenced in a study of T-cell reconstitution after alpha-beta-depleted transplantation in children. Researchers prepared the TCRbeta library using unique molecular identifiers, the study reports. TCRdb reanalysed the PCR reads using MiXCR and keeps one entry per CDR3 protein. The repertoire holds 490,000 or so distinct CDR3 sequences, about 10% seen once, with about 2.1% in the top ten. Sequenced here: PBMCs, sampled before TCRalphabeta/CD19-depleted stem cell transplant. The receptors derive from a child aged 2 to 10 with inherited bone marrow failure, due to receive a stem cell transplant.

This clonotype was found a few times. The rearrangement joins TRBV13 to TRBJ2-1; 10 bases fit TRBD2. CDR1 is PRHDT, CDR2 FYEKMQ, per germline (reference sequence). The CDR3 contains 15 residues. The V segment lost 3 bases and the J segment 5 bases; nucleotides outside the gene matches: 4. Written as DNA, the CDR3 is TGTGCCAGCAGCTTTCCTAGCGGGAGCCACAATGAGCAGTTCTTC. It is translated as CASSFPSGSHNEQFF.

This clonotype has ten or more counts. V is TRBV7-6 and J is TRBJ2-7, with no clear D. The germline V and J ends were trimmed by 1 base and 5 bases, with 9 bases remaining between them. This CDR3 comprises 13 residues. Germline values: CDR1 SGHVS, CDR2 FNYEAQ. This CDR3 reads CASSLGLIHEQYF. The CDR3 bases are TGTGCCAGCAGCTTAGGACTGATCCACGAGCAGTACTTC. Filled out from reference TRBV7-6 and TRBJ2-7, the complete variable domain reads GAGVSQSPRYKVTKRGQDVALRCDPISGHVSLYWYRQALGQGPEFLTYFNYEAQQDKSGLPNDRFSAERPEGSISTLTIQRTEQRDSAMYRCASSLGLIHEQYFGPGTRLTVT.

This clonotype was seen many times. CDR3 in amino acids: CASSRSGAGGYTF. The DNA of the CDR3 is TGTGCCAGCAGCCGGTCAGGTGCTGGAGGCTACACCTTC. This chain joins TRBV3-1 and TRBJ1-2; unclear D gene. This CDR3 has 13 residues. V shed 4 bases and J shed 8 bases, with 14 bases lying between them. The V gene's germline CDR1 is LGHDT and CDR2 YNNKEL (reference sequence).

The chain links TRBV6-6 to TRBJ2-1; D may be TRBD2 (5 bases). Germline values: CDR1 MNHNY, CDR2 SVGAGI (reference sequence). V shed 6 bases and J shed 4 bases, with 16 bases lying between them. CDR3 length equals 15 residues. CDR3 residues: CASRPKGSRYNEQFF. CDR3 nucleotides: TGTGCCAGCAGACCGAAAGGGAGCAGGTACAATGAGCAGTTCTTC.

The table lists this clonotype with many counts. This sequence joins TRBV4-3 and TRBJ2-1; a possible D gene is TRBD1 (5 bases). CDR3 length: 18 amino acids. CDR1 LGHNA and CDR2 YSLEER come from the germline V gene. V dropped 0 bases and J dropped 4 bases, with 19 bases sitting between them. The CDR3 DNA sequence: TGCGCCAGCAGCCAAGATCTTATCTGGGTCAGGGATTACAATGAGCAGTTCTTC. Protein sequence: CASSQDLIWVRDYNEQFF.

Many counts were recorded for this clonotype. The chain uses TRBV11-3 and TRBJ2-7; D unresolved. The CDR3 spans 15 residues. V lost 1 base and J lost 4, with 14 bases in between. Germline CDR1 is SGHNT and CDR2 is YENEEA. The CDR3, as DNA: TGTGCCAGCAGCTTAGGGGCATTACCACCTTACGAGCAGTACTTC. It codes for CASSLGALPPYEQYF.

This clonotype was counted ten times or more. The chain carries TRBV20-1 and TRBJ1-5; D remains ambiguous. Germline assignment: CDR1 DFQATT and CDR2 SNEGSKA (reference sequence). The CDR3 totals 12 residues. V was shortened by 0 bases and J by 4 bases, with 4 bases between the two germline ends. CDR3 in amino acids: CSARDFNQPQHF. In DNA form, the CDR3 reads TGCAGTGCTAGAGATTTTAATCAGCCCCAGCATTTT.

This chain links TRBV28 with TRBJ1-5; 7 bases align to TRBD1. Germline trimming cut 5 bases from V and 6 bases from J; bases unmatched to any gene: 10. Looked up from germline, CDR1 is MDHEN and CDR2 is SYDVKM. The CDR3 contains 15 residues. Written as DNA, the CDR3 is TGTGCCAGCAGTCCAGGACAGGCTAGCGGTCAGCCCCAGCATTTT. It specifies CASSPGQASGQPQHF.

This clonotype has a count of ten or more. This rearrangement joins TRBV18 to TRBJ2-5; D ambiguous. Germline V gene data show CDR1 as KGHSH and CDR2 as LQKENI. CDR3 length equals 13 residues. The V gene lost 0 bases and the J gene lost 5 bases, with 7 bases spanning the gap. The CDR3, as DNA: TGTGCCAGCTCACCACCGACTGAGGAGACCCAGTACTTC. Amino acids: CASSPPTEETQYF. Complete variable domain (other parts from reference TRBV18 and TRBJ2-5): NAGVMQNPRHLVRRRGQEARLRCSPMKGHSHVYWYRQLPEEGLKFMVYLQKENIIDESGMPKERFSAEFPKEGPSILRIQQVVRGDSAAYFCASSPPTEETQYFGPGTRLLVL.

Here the CDR3 DNA reads TGTGCCAGCAGCTTTTGGCAGCGTTCCACAGATACGCAGTATTTT. Its translation is CASSFWQRSTDTQYF. This chain joins TRBV7-8 and TRBJ2-3, with D unclear. V gave up 3 bases and J gave up 2 bases, with 12 bases separating them. CDR3 size: 15 residues. The germline CDR1 and CDR2 sequences are SGHVS and FQNEAQ.

Only a few counts were recorded for this clonotype. The chain carries TRBV7-2 and TRBJ1-3, with D possibly matching TRBD1 (5 bases). Trimming took off 3 bases at V and 0 bases at J, with 18 bases between the two ends. CDR1 is SGHTA and CDR2 is FQGNSA in the germline V gene. The CDR3 has 18 residues. CDR3 DNA sequence: TGTGCCAGCAGCTTTTTCTGGGGGAGGGGCCCCTCTGGAAACACCATATATTTT. This sequence encodes CASSFFWGRGPSGNTIYF. Variable domain in full (rest from reference TRBV7-2 and TRBJ1-3): GAGVSQSPSNKVTEKGKDVELRCDPISGHTALYWYRQSLGQGLEFLIYFQGNSAPDKSGLPSDRFSAERTGGSVSTLTIQRTQQEDSAVYLCASSFFWGRGPSGNTIYFGEGSWLTVV.

In its sample, this clonotype was seen many times. The rearrangement uses TRBV6-5 and TRBJ2-2, with a tentative D call TRBD1 (6 bases). Looked up from germline, CDR1 is MNHEY and CDR2 is SVGAGI. The CDR3 runs 15 residues. The germline V and J ends were trimmed by 0 bases and 6 bases, with 11 bases remaining between them. For the CDR3, the DNA is TGTGCCAGCAGTTACTCCAGGGGCGCGGCCGGGGAGCTGTTTTTT. Protein product: CASSYSRGAAGELFF.

This clonotype was counted ten times or more. The rearrangement joins TRBV6-5 to TRBJ2-4, with a possible D match to TRBD2 (5 bases). CDR1 and CDR2 (germline): MNHEY, SVGAGI. Trimming took 2 bases from V and 8 from J, leaving 10 bases between them. This CDR3 contains 13 residues. This CDR3 reads CASSYHQRYIQYF. The DNA for the CDR3 is TGTGCCAGCAGTTACCACCAGCGGTACATTCAGTACTTC.

The sample holds many counts of this clonotype. The V gene is TRBV15, the J gene TRBJ2-1, with 7 bases that match TRBD2. Trimming took 0 bases from V and 13 from J; bases not matched to a gene: 9. The CDR3 spans 14 residues. Germline V lookup: CDR1 LNHNV, CDR2 YYDKDF (reference sequence). CDR3 loop: CATSRDRDGGSQFF. The CDR3 nucleotides are TGTGCCACCAGCAGAGATCGTGATGGCGGGAGCCAGTTCTTC.

This clonotype was recorded many times. The V gene is TRBV5-1, the J gene TRBJ2-3, with D maybe TRBD2 (6 bases). Germline V gene sequence: CDR1 SGHRS, CDR2 YFSETQ. The V gene lost 4 bases and the J gene lost 3 bases, with 21 bases spanning the gap. The CDR3 spans 17 residues. The CDR3 bases are TGCGCCAGCAGCCGAGGCTCGCTAGCGAATGCGACAGATACGCAGTATTTT. This codes for CASSRGSLANATDTQYF. The whole variable domain, remainder taken from reference TRBV5-1 and TRBJ2-3, is KAGVTQTPRYLIKTRGQQVTLSCSPISGHRSVSWYQQTPGQGLQFLFEYFSETQRNKGNFPGRFSGRQFSNSRSEMNVSTLELGDSALYLCASSRGSLANATDTQYFGPGTRLTVL.

The chain combines TRBV20-1 with TRBJ2-7; no clear D gene. Per germline, CDR1 DFQATT and CDR2 SNEGSKA (reference sequence). The CDR3 contains 15 residues. Trimming removed 3 bases from V and 2 bases from J, with 17 bases in between. The chain's CDR3 is CSASPTWVRAYEQYF. DNA for the CDR3: TGCAGTGCTAGTCCCACGTGGGTCCGGGCCTACGAGCAGTACTTC.

The sample holds a few counts of this clonotype. V gene TRBV10-3 combines with J gene TRBJ2-1; TRBD2 might be the D (5 bases). There are 17 residues in the CDR3. Germline CDR1 reads ENHRY; CDR2 reads SYGVKD. Deletions cut 6 bases from V and 7 bases from J, with 25 bases between. The CDR3: CAIRDPSEGGFGNEQFF. The CDR3, as DNA: TGTGCCATCAGGGATCCCTCTGAGGGTGGGTTTGGGAATGAGCAGTTCTTC.